The 24 T cell receptor beta chains reported below all come from one sample, sequenced in a study of technical replicates of blood from several donors. The repertoire was sequenced with immunoSEQ multiplex PCR; TCRdb's copy has only in-frame clones and lacks some. This table holds 65,000 to 90,000 clones, 93% found once. Sequencing was performed on T cells isolated from PBMCs. These receptors came from a human donor in good health.

The CDR3 sequence is CASSSGLAKNEQFF. The CDR3 coding sequence is TGTGCCAGCTCTTCGGGACTAGCTAAGAATGAGCAGTTCTTC. This chain joins TRBV18 and TRBJ2-1; 9 bases are a match to TRBD2. The germline CDR1 and CDR2 sequences are KGHSH and LQKENI. This CDR3 has 14 residues. Trimming removed 6 bases from V and 7 bases from J; junction bases left unmatched: 7.

V is TRBV6-4 and J is TRBJ2-1, with D possibly TRBD2 on 6 matching bases. The V and J ends lost 4 bases and 6 bases respectively, with 19 bases between them. The CDR3 covers 16 residues. Germline V lookup: CDR1 MRHNA, CDR2 SNTAGT. The CDR3: CASSVVGNLAVNEQFF. The DNA for the CDR3 is TGTGCCAGCAGTGTAGTCGGGAATTTAGCGGTCAATGAGCAGTTCTTC.

The chain couples TRBV11-1 to TRBJ2-7, with D perhaps TRBD1 (6 bases). V was pared by 1 base and J by 3 bases, with 7 bases between. This CDR3 spans 13 amino acids. Germline V gene lookup returns CDR1 SGHAT and CDR2 FQDESV (reference sequence). The DNA of the CDR3 is TGTGCCAGCAGCTTAGAGGACAGCTACGAGCAGTACTTC. Translated, it gives CASSLEDSYEQYF.

V and J are TRBV10-1 and TRBJ2-1; the match to TRBD1 covers 11 bases. V lost 3 bases, J lost 4 bases, and 2 bases stayed unmatched. Germline CDR1 is WNHNN and CDR2 is SYGVQD (reference sequence). The CDR3 loop spans 15 amino acids. The CDR3: CASSDGQGAYNEQFF. CDR3 nucleotide sequence: TGCGCCAGCAGTGACGGACAGGGGGCTTACAATGAGCAGTTCTTC.

V is TRBV5-4 and J is TRBJ1-4; D gene unclear. V was pared by 4 bases and J by 5 bases, with 15 bases between. There are 15 residues in the CDR3. In germline, CDR1 is SGHNT, CDR2 YYREEE (reference sequence). The CDR3 nucleotides read TGTGCCAGCAGCCGCGGCCGTCCGGGGAATGAAAAACTGTTTTTT. Its translation is CASSRGRPGNEKLFF.

The chain joins TRBV10-3 to TRBJ2-5; possibly TRBD2 for D (6 bases). This CDR3 has 15 amino acids. The V gene's germline CDR1 is ENHRY and CDR2 SYGVKD. V lost 1 base to trimming and J lost 4 bases, with 13 bases between them. The CDR3, as DNA: TGTGCCATCAGTGAGTGGGTAGGGAGGTTAGAGACCCAGTACTTC. Translating gives CAISEWVGRLETQYF.

The rearrangement uses TRBV6-6 and TRBJ1-2; D remains ambiguous. In germline, CDR1 is MNHNY, CDR2 SVGAGI (reference sequence). Trimming left V 7 bases short and J 2 bases short, with 14 bases between. CDR3 length equals 14 residues. The CDR3 bases are TGTGCCAGCACCCTCCAGGATCTGAACTATGGCTACACCTTC. Translated: CASTLQDLNYGYTF.

This clone appeared a single time. The rearrangement joins TRBV7-2 to TRBJ2-7; 8 bases line up with TRBD2. The CDR3 is 13 residues long. The V gene's germline CDR1 is SGHTA and CDR2 FQGNSA. Trimming took 8 bases from V and 4 from J; bases not matched to a gene: 7. The CDR3, as DNA: TGTGCCAGCTGCGGGGGGATCGGGTACGAGCAGTACTTC. This sequence encodes CASCGGIGYEQYF.

V usage is TRBV7-2 and J usage is TRBJ2-3; 7 bases agree with TRBD2. With V trimmed by 3 bases and J by 5 bases, 11 bases remained unmatched. Looked up from germline, CDR1 is SGHTA and CDR2 is FQGNSA. CDR3 length: 16 amino acids. The DNA for the CDR3 is TGTGCCAGCAGCTTCACCTCGGGGGGTAGTGGAGATACGCAGTATTTT. Translation: CASSFTSGGSGDTQYF.

The chain couples TRBV5-1 to TRBJ2-2, with 7 bases fitting TRBD1. Germline CDR1 reads SGHRS; CDR2 reads YFSETQ. CDR3 length: 15 amino acids. The V gene end was trimmed by 2 bases and the J gene end by 1 base; junction bases not matched to a gene: 2. CDR3 region: CASSFRTGNTGELFF. The CDR3 DNA reads TGCGCCAGCAGCTTTAGGACAGGGAACACCGGGGAGCTGTTTTTT.

The chain recombines TRBV4-2 with TRBJ1-2, with D tentatively TRBD1 (5 bases). The germline CDR1 and CDR2 sequences are LGHNA and YNFKEQ. CDR3 size: 14 residues. The ends were cut back, 4 bases at V and 8 bases at J, with 17 bases in the middle. CDR3 nucleotide sequence: TGTGCCAGCAGCCCAGCGGGGGGTGGGGGAGGCTACACCTTC. This encodes CASSPAGGGGGYTF.

The chain is built from TRBV18 and TRBJ1-5; possible D gene TRBD1, 6 bases. Germline-derived CDR1 and CDR2 are KGHSH and LQKENI. V gave up 0 bases and J gave up 2 bases, with 11 bases separating them. The CDR3 loop spans 16 amino acids. CDR3 region: CASSPPAGAGNQPQHF. CDR3 coding DNA: TGTGCCAGCTCACCACCAGCGGGGGCAGGCAATCAGCCCCAGCATTTT. Filled out from reference TRBV18 and TRBJ1-5, the complete variable domain reads NAGVMQNPRHLVRRRGQEARLRCSPMKGHSHVYWYRQLPEEGLKFMVYLQKENIIDESGMPKERFSAEFPKEGPSILRIQQVVRGDSAAYFCASSPPAGAGNQPQHFGDGTRLSIL.

V and J are TRBV7-7 and TRBJ2-5; D might be TRBD2 (6 bases). CDR3 length: 15 amino acids. Germline CDR1 is SSHAT and CDR2 is FNYEAQ (reference sequence). Trimming removed 6 bases at V and 5 bases at J, with 19 bases between. The CDR3 protein is CASRKLGGVQETQYF. The CDR3 DNA follows: TGTGCCAGCAGGAAATTAGGAGGGGTTCAGGAGACCCAGTACTTC.

This clone has only one observation. J is TRBJ1-2 and V is TRBV5-1; D gene ambiguous. Germline assignment: CDR1 SGHRS and CDR2 YFSETQ. Trimming left V 0 bases short and J 6 bases short, with 15 bases between. The CDR3 runs 15 residues. The CDR3 protein is CASSLEARVPDGYTF. CDR3 in DNA: TGCGCCAGCAGCTTGGAAGCGAGGGTCCCCGATGGCTACACCTTC.

The rearrangement links TRBV5-4 to TRBJ1-2; D gene uncertain. The CDR3 has 13 residues. Germline loops: CDR1 SGHNT, CDR2 YYREEE (reference sequence). V lost 4 bases and J lost 6, with 13 bases in between. CDR3 residues: CASSPPGMDGYTF. CDR3 DNA sequence: TGTGCCAGCAGCCCCCCGGGGATGGATGGCTACACCTTC.

V gene TRBV6-6 combines with J gene TRBJ1-3, with D hard to call. The length of the CDR3 is 13 residues. With 7 bases removed from V and 0 bases from J, the gap between germline ends came to 7 bases. The germline V gene has CDR1 MNHNY and CDR2 SVGAGI (reference sequence). Here the CDR3 reads CASTKLSGNTIYF. The CDR3 bases are TGTGCCAGCACTAAGCTCTCTGGAAACACCATATATTTT.

This sequence joins TRBV11-1 and TRBJ1-2; 10 bases map to TRBD1. The CDR3 has 14 amino acids. After removal of 5 bases from V and 6 bases from J, the junction contained 6 bases not matched to a gene. The germline V gene has CDR1 SGHAT and CDR2 FQDESV (reference sequence). DNA for the CDR3: TGTGCCAGCAGCCACAGACAGGGGGCGCATGGCTACACCTTC. This gives the protein CASSHRQGAHGYTF.

V and J are TRBV19 and TRBJ1-2; D is uncertain. Trimming took 6 bases from V and 0 from J, leaving 14 bases between them. CDR3 length equals 15 residues. Germline lookup yields CDR1 LNHDA and CDR2 SQIVND (reference sequence). The CDR3 here is CASRIYSTPNYGYTF. The CDR3, as DNA: TGTGCCAGTAGGATTTACAGCACTCCTAACTATGGCTACACCTTC.

The chain joins TRBV27 to TRBJ2-7; TRBD2 matches at 14 bases. V shed 4 bases and J 4 bases; nucleotides not matched to a gene: 12. CDR3 size: 18 residues. The germline V gene encodes CDR1 MNHEY and CDR2 SMNVEV (reference sequence). CDR3 region: CASSSPAGTSGSSYEQYF. The CDR3 DNA is TGTGCCAGCAGTTCCCCCGCCGGGACTAGCGGGAGTTCATACGAGCAGTACTTC.

This clone was counted only a few times. This chain uses TRBV7-8 with TRBJ1-5; the match to TRBD1 covers 9 bases. The CDR3 is 15 amino acids. J gave up 6 bases and V 5 bases, and 8 bases lay outside the gene matches. Germline lookup yields CDR1 SGHVS and CDR2 FQNEAQ. CDR3 sequence reads: CASSPRDRVAQPQHF. The CDR3 DNA sequence: TGTGCCAGCAGCCCCCGGGACAGGGTGGCTCAGCCCCAGCATTTT.

CDR3 coding DNA: TGTGCCAGCAGCGTCTCGTCTAGGGGACAGCAAGAGACCCAGTACTTC. It codes for CASSVSSRGQQETQYF. V gene TRBV9 combines with J gene TRBJ2-5; 7 bases fit TRBD1. Trimming cost V 2 bases and J 2 bases; bases outside gene matches: 9. The germline CDR1 and CDR2 sequences are SGDLS and YYNGEE. The CDR3 covers 16 residues.

DNA for the CDR3: TGTGCCAGCAGTCTACAAGGAGGAAGCTCCTACGAGCAGTACTTC. Translation: CASSLQGGSSYEQYF. This chain joins TRBV6-5 and TRBJ2-7, with D maybe TRBD2 (5 bases). The CDR3 has 15 amino acids. CDR1 is MNHEY and CDR2 is SVGAGI in the germline V gene. V lost 5 bases to trimming and J lost 0 bases, with 14 bases between them.

The chain combines TRBV7-6 with TRBJ2-5; maybe TRBD1 (6 bases). CDR1 SGHVS and CDR2 FNYEAQ come from the germline V gene. Trimming took 7 bases from V and 5 from J, leaving 23 bases between them. CDR3 length equals 16 residues. The CDR3 region is CASTLRGGQAGETQYF. Here the CDR3 DNA reads TGTGCCAGCACCCTTCGTGGGGGCCAAGCCGGGGAGACCCAGTACTTC. Full variable domain (remainder filled in from reference TRBV7-6 and TRBJ2-5): GAGVSQSPRYKVTKRGQDVALRCDPISGHVSLYWYRQALGQGPEFLTYFNYEAQQDKSGLPNDRFSAERPEGSISTLTIQRTEQRDSAMYRCASTLRGGQAGETQYFGPGTRLLVL.

This chain connects TRBV5-4 to TRBJ2-5; D is possibly TRBD2 (5 bases). V lost 0 bases to trimming and J lost 2 bases, with 11 bases between them. The CDR3 is 15 amino acids. The germline V gene encodes CDR1 SGHNT and CDR2 YYREEE (reference sequence). CDR3: CASSLEPSSQETQYF. In DNA, the CDR3 is TGTGCCAGCAGCTTGGAGCCTAGCTCTCAAGAGACCCAGTACTTC.